This T cell receptor (beta chain) was sequenced for a study of cytomegalovirus exposure and HLA in healthy donors. V trimming: 3 bases; J trimming: 5 bases; junction bases outside the gene matches: 7. Germline-derived CDR1 and CDR2 are GTSNPN and SVGIG (reference sequence). The CDR3 has 15 residues. The PCR contained 60 Vbeta and 13 Jbeta primers. Clones were sequenced by immunoSEQ multiplex PCR, and TCRdb holds only the in-frame ones, with some missing. The sample holds about 130,000 clones, about 80% seen once. This clone came up a few times. This sequence joins TRBV30 and TRBJ2-2; 9 bases match TRBD2. The sequence came from a boy aged 2-15 years in good health and CMV-seronegative. The specimen was PBMCs. CDR3 sequence: CAWRPWTSVTGELFF. In DNA form, the CDR3 reads TGTGCCTGGAGACCCTGGACTAGCGTAACCGGGGAGCTGTTTTTT.